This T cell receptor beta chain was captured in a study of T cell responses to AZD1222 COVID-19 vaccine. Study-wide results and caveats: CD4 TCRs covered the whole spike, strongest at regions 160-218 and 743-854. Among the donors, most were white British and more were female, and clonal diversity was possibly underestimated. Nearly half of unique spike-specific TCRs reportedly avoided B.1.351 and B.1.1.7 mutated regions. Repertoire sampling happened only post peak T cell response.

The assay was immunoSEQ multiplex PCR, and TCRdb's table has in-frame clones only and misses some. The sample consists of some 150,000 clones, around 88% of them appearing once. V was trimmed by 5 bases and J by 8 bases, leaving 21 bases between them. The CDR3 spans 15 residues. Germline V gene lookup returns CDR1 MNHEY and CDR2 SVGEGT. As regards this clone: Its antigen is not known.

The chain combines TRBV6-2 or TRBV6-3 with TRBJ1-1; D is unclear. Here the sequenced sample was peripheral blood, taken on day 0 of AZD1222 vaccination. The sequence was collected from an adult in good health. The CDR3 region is CASSQTRRAQREAFF. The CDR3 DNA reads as TGTGCCAGCAGTCAAACTAGAAGGGCACAGCGGGAAGCTTTCTTT.